This T cell receptor beta chain is drawn from a study of blood T cell repertoires in COVID-19 (dated by TCRdb to the early 2020s). About the full investigation: The collaborator samples originated in the United States, Italy and Spain and spanned the acute and convalescent phases of COVID-19. The prospective study material was composed of cDNA or gDNA derived from T cells, B-cell-depleted T cells, or PBMCs. The dataset comprised deeply sampled blood TCRbeta repertoires from subjects exposed to, actively infected with, or recovered from COVID-19. The repertoires were made available in a free public database intended to serve as a resource for research on the immune response to SARS-CoV-2. The samples were drawn from two sources: the first 160 participants of the ongoing ImmuneRACE study, and over 950 subjects contributed by 6 global collaborators. The sample metadata nearly always contained a de-identified subject ID, COVID-19 status, age in years and sex. Where HLA class I and class II types were available, the types were taken from metadata supplied by the sample provider, not from assay-based typing. Results the study describes overall, beyond this receptor: The amount of clinical and demographic metadata varied by source and participant and was provided uncurated.

TCRbeta CDR3 regions were amplified from genomic DNA by means of the immunoSEQ Assay, a bias-controlled multiplex PCR. Per the source publication's procedure: Within the assay, amplification of reference gene primers was used to estimate how many nucleated cells each sample contained. To quantify the absolute abundance of each unique TCRbeta CDR3 rearrangement, sequence reads were collapsed and filtered. Productive Simpson clonality was computed per sample as the square root of Simpson's diversity index over productive rearrangements. TCRdb took this table from immuneACCESS and kept in-frame rearrangements with V and J called. Such tables lack part of the clones; where checked against another copy, unresolved V genes explain under half of the gap, and the rest is unexplained. V and J calls and clone size are those listed in that table; D and trimming were worked out from the DNA. The table for this sample lists roughly 200,000 clones; approximately 80% of them were counted only once. Roughly 12% of the sample belongs to the ten largest clones.

Another Seattle source contributed samples from volunteer blood donors who had recovered from COVID-19. Collaborating institutions collected whole blood in K2EDTA tubes following their own protocols. For TCRbeta analysis, collaborators shipped samples as frozen whole blood, isolated PBMCs, or DNA extracted from either of those sample types. Including cysteine and phenylalanine, the CDR3 has 18 amino acids. Only the CDR3 part of the read is kept: 54 bases, read in frame from the first base. Comments on this clone: The antigen it recognizes is unknown. Base qualities are missing; no much larger clone stands one base away.

The sequence joins TRBV12-1 to TRBJ2-3; TRBD1, the table's D call, was not compared with the DNA. TRBV12-1 is annotated as a pseudogene. This TCR was recovered from a man aged 45-65 years who had recovered from COVID-19. The sample consisted of peripheral blood. The CDR3 sequence is CASSFPGQGPCWGDTQYF. The nucleotides read TGTGCCAGCAGCTTCCCGGGACAGGGGCCTTGTTGGGGAGATACGCAGTATTTT.